This T cell receptor beta chain was retrieved from a study of T cells in localized non-small cell lung cancer (dated by TCRdb to 2020 to 2022). About the full investigation: Comparing tumors with uninvolved tumor-adjacent lungs, the study looked at the T cell repertoires of 200 to 250 patients with early-stage NSCLC. All 220 or so NSCLC patients in the cohort were treatment-naive and had localized lung tumors that were resected. NSCLC patients had a mean age of roughly 64 years, and around 130 were male and some 98 female. What the authors observed across the whole study: Because multi-region sequencing of the tumors was not done, intratumor heterogeneity could not be ruled out. Higher T cell density in blood was associated with longer overall survival, whereas higher clonality in adjacent lung was associated with shorter survival. Of the top 100 tumor clones, a median of about 53 were detected in paired uninvolved adjacent lung; about 26 were also among that lung's top 100. Because of the exploratory design, TCR variables were selected using unadjusted p-values without false-discovery rate correction. Uninvolved tumor-adjacent lung showed the highest T cell clonality, higher than tumor, which suggests more focused antigenic responses in the uninvolved tumor-adjacent lung.

TCR beta CDR3 regions were sequenced from DNA using the immunoSEQ Assay. Under the source paper's analysis protocol: To compute T cell density, TCR beta template counts were normalized to usable DNA, which was estimated by amplifying housekeeping genes. The preseqR package was used to estimate richness by extrapolating to 400,000 templates for PBMC samples and to 120,000 templates for tissue samples. Clonality was defined as one minus Pielou's evenness. Differential abundance testing on productive amino-acid clonotypes, with a minimum total count of 5 and an alpha of 0.1, was used to identify tissue-enriched TCRs. The Jaccard Index and the Morisita Overlap Index were used to quantify repertoire overlap between compartments. TCR beta CDR3s were clustered by GLIPH together with public tetramer-defined viral CDR3s, and at least three viral sequences plus V-gene enrichment were required for viral motifs. TCRdb mirrors the immuneACCESS table, restricted to in-frame sequences. Some clones are absent from its copies; in checked studies, under half trace to an unresolved V gene, and the reason for the others is unknown. V, J and clone size derive from that table, while D and trimming were established from the DNA sequence. The sample table contains approximately 37,000 clones; only one count was recorded for 70% to 90% of them. Approximately 3.5% of the sample rests with the top ten.

Comment on this clone: The antigen this receptor binds is unknown. Base qualities are not recorded, but no much larger clone differs from it by a single base.

At diagnosis, tumor, uninvolved tumor-adjacent lung and peripheral blood were collected and then preserved as a mix of FFPE and fresh-frozen material. For TCR repertoire profiling, blood samples were analyzed in the form of peripheral blood mononuclear cells. Unmatched junction bases come to 3, with V trimmed by 4 bases and J by 4 bases. As encoded in the germline V gene (reference sequence), CDR1 is LNHDA while CDR2 is SQIVND. The CDR3 numbers 13 residues from cysteine through phenylalanine. Only the CDR3 region is kept as DNA, spanning 39 bases read in frame from base 1. The sequences come from peripheral blood, collected before any cancer treatment. The rearranged segments are TRBV19 and TRBJ1-2, with 7 bases matching TRBD1. The TCR sequence derives from a man between 18 and 55 years old with stage I lung adenocarcinoma. CDR3 region: CASSTRDSYGYTF. At the DNA level, the sequence is TGTGCCAGTAGTACCCGGGACAGCTATGGCTACACCTTC.